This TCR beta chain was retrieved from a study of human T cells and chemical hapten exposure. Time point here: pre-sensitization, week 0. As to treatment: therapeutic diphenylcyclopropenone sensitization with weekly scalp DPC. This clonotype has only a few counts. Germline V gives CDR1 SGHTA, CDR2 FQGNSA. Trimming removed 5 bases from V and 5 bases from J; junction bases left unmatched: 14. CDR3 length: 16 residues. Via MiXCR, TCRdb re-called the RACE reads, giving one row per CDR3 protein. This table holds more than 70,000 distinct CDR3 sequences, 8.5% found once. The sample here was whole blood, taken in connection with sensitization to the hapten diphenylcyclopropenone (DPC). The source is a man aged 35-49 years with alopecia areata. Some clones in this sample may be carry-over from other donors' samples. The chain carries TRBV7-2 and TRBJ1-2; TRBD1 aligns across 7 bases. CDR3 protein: CASSRDRVYTGYGYTF. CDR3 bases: TGTGCCAGCAGCCGGGACAGAGTATATACCGGATATGGCTACACCTTC. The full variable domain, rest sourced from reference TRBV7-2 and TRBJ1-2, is GAGVSQSPSNKVTEKGKDVELRCDPISGHTALYWYRQSLGQGLEFLIYFQGNSAPDKSGLPSDRFSAERTGGSVSTLTIQRTQQEDSAVYLCASSRDRVYTGYGYTFGSGTRLTVV.